This T cell receptor (beta chain) was identified in a study of T-cell reconstitution after alpha-beta-depleted transplantation in children. Unique molecular identifiers were built into the TCRbeta library. TCRdb re-derived calls from the PCR reads in MiXCR, one entry per CDR3 protein. The sample has 250,000 to 400,000 distinct CDR3 sequences, around 25% seen once. The CDR3 is 13 residues long. V lost 7 bases and J lost 2, with 9 bases in between. This receptor was obtained from a male patient younger than 18 who had a stem cell transplant for acute lymphoblastic leukemia, so the T cells may come from the graft donor. V is TRBV12-3 or TRBV12-4 and J is TRBJ2-1; D might be TRBD2 (6 bases). The sequenced sample was PBMCs, mostly from graft donor cells, obtained 180 days after TCRalphabeta/CD19-depleted stem cell transplant. The CDR3 DNA sequence: TGTGCCAGCAATCTAGCGACCTACAATGAGCAGTTCTTC. Its protein product is CASNLATYNEQFF.